Shown below are 12 T cell receptor beta chains from a single sample sequenced in a study of T cell changes during pregnancy in multiple sclerosis. Sequenced by immunoSEQ multiplex PCR; TCRdb stores in-frame clones only, minus some. Of 85,000 to 130,000 clones detected, 94% appear once; the ten largest clones hold approximately 1%. The sample was peripheral blood, taken before pregnancy. Source of these receptors: a female donor with multiple sclerosis, enrolled in a pregnancy study.

V and J are TRBV7-9 and TRBJ2-7; 14 bases fit TRBD2. V trimming: 7 bases; J trimming: 8 bases; junction bases outside the gene matches: 7. The CDR3 is made up of 14 amino acids. Germline V gene data show CDR1 as SEHNR and CDR2 as FQNEAQ (reference sequence). This CDR3 reads CASIDGTSGSKQYF. CDR3 bases: TGTGCCAGCATCGACGGGACTAGCGGGAGTAAGCAGTACTTC.

The CDR3 protein is CASSSSQGRSGELFF. The CDR3 DNA reads TGTGCCAGCAGTTCGAGTCAGGGTAGGTCCGGGGAGCTGTTTTTT. The chain joins TRBV6-5 to TRBJ2-2, with a tentative D call TRBD1 (5 bases). The germline gives CDR1 MNHEY, CDR2 SVGAGI. V lost 4 bases and J lost 6, with 15 bases in between. This CDR3 is built from 15 residues.

The chain is built from TRBV29-1 and TRBJ2-2; 9 nucleotides match TRBD2. The germline V gene has CDR1 SQVTM and CDR2 ANQGSEA. With V trimmed by 6 bases and J by 4 bases, 12 bases remained unmatched. The CDR3 sequence is 16 residues long. The CDR3 DNA follows: TGCAGCGTATTAAGCGAACTAGCGGGTGCCACCGGGGAGCTGTTTTTT. This encodes CSVLSELAGATGELFF.

This chain links TRBV30 with TRBJ1-1, with 7 positions matching TRBD1. The CDR3 extends over 11 amino acids. Germline trimming cut 3 bases from V and 8 bases from J; bases unmatched to any gene: 3. Per the germline V gene, CDR1 is GTSNPN and CDR2 is SVGIG (reference sequence). The CDR3 DNA reads as TGTGCCTGGAGGGCAGGGGGAGAAGCTTTCTTT. Its protein is CAWRAGGEAFF.

V gene TRBV27 combines with J gene TRBJ1-5; D is unresolved. CDR3 length: 15 amino acids. Per the germline V gene, CDR1 is MNHEY and CDR2 is SMNVEV (reference sequence). Trimming took off 0 bases at V and 6 bases at J, with 12 bases between the two ends. The DNA for the CDR3 is TGTGCCAGCAGTTTATCATGGGGAGCGGGTCAGCCCCAGCATTTT. This encodes CASSLSWGAGQPQHF.

This chain uses TRBV10-2 with TRBJ1-1; 7 nucleotides agree with TRBD1. The CDR3 contains 13 residues. The ends lost 3 bases at V and 4 bases at J; junction bases unmatched: 2. Per germline, CDR1 WSHSY and CDR2 SAAADI. CDR3 sequence: CASSDRGSTEAFF. The CDR3 DNA is TGCGCCAGCAGTGACAGGGGGAGCACTGAAGCTTTCTTT.

This chain joins TRBV9 and TRBJ1-1; D is uncertain. This CDR3 contains 12 residues. CDR1 SGDLS and CDR2 YYNGEE come from the germline V gene. Trimming took 0 bases from V and 7 from J, leaving 7 bases between them. The CDR3 DNA reads TGTGCCAGCAGCGTAGACAGTGATGAAGCTTTCTTT. Amino acids: CASSVDSDEAFF.

The rearrangement links TRBV7-8 to TRBJ2-7, with a tentative D call TRBD2 (6 bases). The CDR3 runs to 14 residues. Germline assignment: CDR1 SGHVS and CDR2 FQNEAQ. The V end was cut by 5 bases, the J end by 5 bases, with 16 bases between. The CDR3 nucleotides are TGTGCCAGCAGCCGGGGGTGGGGCGCGGACGAGCAGTACTTC. Protein product: CASSRGWGADEQYF.

The rearrangement uses TRBV6-5 and TRBJ2-3; 7 bases align to TRBD2. CDR1 and CDR2 from the germline V gene are MNHEY and SVGAGI. The trim removed 4 bases at V and 0 bases at J, leaving 4 bases unmatched. The CDR3 sequence is 15 residues long. The CDR3 spells CASSLREPSTDTQYF. The CDR3 DNA sequence: TGTGCCAGCAGTTTGCGGGAGCCCAGCACAGATACGCAGTATTTT.

The chain uses TRBV5-6 and TRBJ2-3; D perhaps matches TRBD2 (5 bases). Germline CDR1 SGHDT, CDR2 YYEEEE. This CDR3 region has 14 residues. Trimming removed 5 bases from V and 4 bases from J, with 14 bases in between. The CDR3 DNA is TGTGCCAGCAGGGCCCGGGGTTTCGCAGATACGCAGTATTTT. Protein product: CASRARGFADTQYF.

The chain employs TRBV28 and TRBJ2-7; 9 bases are a match to TRBD1. CDR1 is MDHEN and CDR2 is SYDVKM in the germline V gene. The V gene end was trimmed by 5 bases and the J gene end by 4 bases; junction bases not matched to a gene: 12. The length of the CDR3 is 16 residues. CDR3 sequence (DNA): TGTGCCAGCAGTAAAAACAGGGGGCGAATCCCATACGAGCAGTACTTC. Translation gives CASSKNRGRIPYEQYF.

The chain has TRBV9 and TRBJ2-1, with D unclear. Germline CDR1 reads SGDLS; CDR2 reads YYNGEE. V was pared by 0 bases and J by 4 bases, with 5 bases between. The CDR3 runs 13 residues. CDR3 amino acids: CASSVELYNEQFF. CDR3 in DNA: TGTGCCAGCAGCGTAGAACTTTACAATGAGCAGTTCTTC.